Listed below are T cell receptor beta chains from one sample, sequenced in a study of early T cells in non-severe SARS-CoV-2 infection. TCRdb re-analysed the 5' RACE reads in MiXCR, keeping a single row per CDR3 protein. The sample lists 75,000 to 80,000 distinct CDR3 sequences; about 11% were seen once. Sequenced material: whole blood, taken at baseline. The receptors derive from an adult who was a healthcare worker with PCR-confirmed SARS-CoV-2 infection or an uninfected control (not recorded which). Both conserved end residues are part of each CDR3. A D gene is named only where the DNA matches it firmly.

cdr3_aa,d_call,cdr3_length,v_call
CASSLNLGQGADTQYF,-,16,TRBV5-1
CASSLGRTSYNEQFF,-,15,TRBV5-1
CASSYSENTEAFF,-,13,TRBV14
CASSLYGTGVGGNTIYF,TRBD1,17,TRBV27
CSVGLAFDEQFF,TRBD2,12,TRBV29-1
CASSLWAPTSGSYGYTF,-,17,TRBV7-9
CSARDFHGDTEAFF,-,14,TRBV20-1
CASSQAGVDTEAFF,-,14,TRBV4-1
CAISGLQGNEQYF,-,13,TRBV10-3
CASSPRSDQPQHF,-,13,TRBV18
CASGENNLNTEAFF,-,14,TRBV5-1
CASSGQIDYEQYF,-,13,TRBV7-9
CSASLRGGSPAADTQYF,TRBD2,17,TRBV20-1
CASSATDFRSPLHF,-,14,TRBV18
CASSQEIRRGGVSDTQYF,TRBD2,18,TRBV4-2
CASSTHRGGEQFF,-,13,TRBV6-5
CASSPGASGLGYF,-,13,TRBV18
CASSVTSGAYEQYF,TRBD2,14,TRBV3-1
CASGKAETQYF,-,11,TRBV12-5
CASSLTTRGAGETQYF,-,16,TRBV7-9
CSVALSGNTIYF,-,12,TRBV29-1
CASSSEAQGYTF,-,12,TRBV27
CASSEFGAGSGETQYF,-,16,TRBV28
CASSFGQGEAFF,-,12,TRBV7-9
CATSRDRGPNTGELFF,-,16,TRBV15